This TCR beta chain was identified during a study of technical replicates of blood from several donors. Profiling relied on immunoSEQ multiplex PCR, and the TCRdb table lists in-frame clones only, not all of them. Among about 72,000 clones listed, just under 97% were seen once. This CDR3 region has 19 residues. CDR1 and CDR2 from the germline V gene are SGHDN and FVKESK. J lost 2 bases, V lost 4 bases, and 11 bases had no gene match. Material: T cells isolated from PBMCs. The receptor was isolated from a human donor in good health. The chain is built from TRBV14 and TRBJ2-6; 10 nucleotides line up with TRBD2. The CDR3 spells CASSPRGLAGVAGANVLTF. The CDR3 DNA is TGTGCCAGCAGCCCCCGGGGGCTAGCGGGGGTGGCTGGGGCCAACGTCCTGACTTTC.